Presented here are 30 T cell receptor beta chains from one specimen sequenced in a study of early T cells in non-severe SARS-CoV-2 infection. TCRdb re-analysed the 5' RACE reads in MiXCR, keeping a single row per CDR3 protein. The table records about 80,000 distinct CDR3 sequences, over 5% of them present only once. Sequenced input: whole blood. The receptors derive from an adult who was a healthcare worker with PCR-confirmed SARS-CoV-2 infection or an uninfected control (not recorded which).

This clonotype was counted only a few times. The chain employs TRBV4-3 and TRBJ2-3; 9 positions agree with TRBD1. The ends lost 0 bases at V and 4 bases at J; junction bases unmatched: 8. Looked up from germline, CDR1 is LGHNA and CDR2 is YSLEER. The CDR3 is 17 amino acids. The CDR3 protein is CASSQDLWDRVADTQYF. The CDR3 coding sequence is TGCGCCAGCAGCCAAGATTTGTGGGACAGGGTAGCAGATACGCAGTATTTT.

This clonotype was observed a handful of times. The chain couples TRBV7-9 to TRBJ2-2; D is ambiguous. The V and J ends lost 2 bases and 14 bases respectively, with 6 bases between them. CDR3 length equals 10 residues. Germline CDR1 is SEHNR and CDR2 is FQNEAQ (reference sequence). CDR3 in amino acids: CASSLQTLFF. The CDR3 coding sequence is TGTGCCAGCAGCTTACAGACCCTGTTTTTT.

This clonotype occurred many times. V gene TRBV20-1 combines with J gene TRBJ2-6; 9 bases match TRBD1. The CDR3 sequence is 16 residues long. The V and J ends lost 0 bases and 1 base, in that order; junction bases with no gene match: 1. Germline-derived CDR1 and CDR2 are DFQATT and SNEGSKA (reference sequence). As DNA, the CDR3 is TGCAGTGCTAGAGAAGGGACAGGGTCTGGGGCCAACGTCCTGACTTTC. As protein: CSAREGTGSGANVLTF.

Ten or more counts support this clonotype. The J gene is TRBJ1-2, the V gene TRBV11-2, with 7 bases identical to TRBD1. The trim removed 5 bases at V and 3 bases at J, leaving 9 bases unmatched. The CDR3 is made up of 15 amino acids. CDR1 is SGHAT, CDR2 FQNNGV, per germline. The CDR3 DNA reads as TGTGCCAGCAGCCCGCTGACAGGGAGGGACTATGGCTACACCTTC. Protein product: CASSPLTGRDYGYTF.

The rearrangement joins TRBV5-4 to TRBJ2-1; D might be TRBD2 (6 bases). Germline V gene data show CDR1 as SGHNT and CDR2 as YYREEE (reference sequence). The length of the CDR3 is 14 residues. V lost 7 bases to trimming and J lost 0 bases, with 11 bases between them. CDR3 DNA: TGTGCCAGCTCTAGCGCTTCCTCCTACAATGAGCAGTTCTTC. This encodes CASSSASSYNEQFF.

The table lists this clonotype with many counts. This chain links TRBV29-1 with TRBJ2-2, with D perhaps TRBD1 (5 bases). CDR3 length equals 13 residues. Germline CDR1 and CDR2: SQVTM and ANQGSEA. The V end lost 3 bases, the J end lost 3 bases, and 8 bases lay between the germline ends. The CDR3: CSVDTRDTGELFF. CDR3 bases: TGCAGCGTTGATACCAGGGACACCGGGGAGCTGTTTTTT.

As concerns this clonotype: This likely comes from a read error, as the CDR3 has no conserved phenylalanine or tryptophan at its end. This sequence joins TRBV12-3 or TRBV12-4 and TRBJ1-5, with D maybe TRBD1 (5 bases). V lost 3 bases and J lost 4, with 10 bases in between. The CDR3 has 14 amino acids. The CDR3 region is CASSLGPGNQPQHS. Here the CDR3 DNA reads TGTGCCAGCAGTTTGGGGCCGGGGAATCAGCCCCAGCATTCT.

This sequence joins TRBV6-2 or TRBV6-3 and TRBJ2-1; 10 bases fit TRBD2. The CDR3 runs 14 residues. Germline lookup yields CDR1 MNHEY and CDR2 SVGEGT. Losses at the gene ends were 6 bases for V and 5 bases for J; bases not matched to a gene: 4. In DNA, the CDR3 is TGTGCCAGCAGAAGAGCGGGAGGGCACAATGAGCAGTTCTTC. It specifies CASRRAGGHNEQFF.

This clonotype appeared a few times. DNA of the CDR3: TGTGCGTCCCGGATACAGAATAATTCACCCCTCCACTTT. Amino acid sequence: CASRIQNNSPLHF. The chain has TRBV5-8 and TRBJ1-6; D is uncertain. Germline values: CDR1 SGHTS, CDR2 YDEGEE. The CDR3 is made up of 13 amino acids.

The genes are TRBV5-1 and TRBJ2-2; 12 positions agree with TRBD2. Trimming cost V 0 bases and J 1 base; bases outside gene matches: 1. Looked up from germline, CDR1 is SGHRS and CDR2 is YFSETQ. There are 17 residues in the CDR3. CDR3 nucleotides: TGCGCCAGCAGCTTGGGGACTAGCGGGATGAACACCGGGGAGCTGTTTTTT. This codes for CASSLGTSGMNTGELFF.

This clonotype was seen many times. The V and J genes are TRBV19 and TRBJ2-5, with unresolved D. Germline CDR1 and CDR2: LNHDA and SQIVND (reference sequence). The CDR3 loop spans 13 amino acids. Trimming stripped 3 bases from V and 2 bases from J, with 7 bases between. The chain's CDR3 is CASSIIGQETQYF. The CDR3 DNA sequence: TGTGCCAGTAGTATCATAGGACAAGAGACCCAGTACTTC.

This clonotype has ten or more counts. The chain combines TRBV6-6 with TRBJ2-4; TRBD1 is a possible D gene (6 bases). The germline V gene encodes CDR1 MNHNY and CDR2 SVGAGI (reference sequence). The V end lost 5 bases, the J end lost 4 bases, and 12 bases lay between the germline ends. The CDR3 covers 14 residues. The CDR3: CASSPPGQKNIQYF. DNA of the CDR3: TGTGCCAGCAGTCCCCCCGGACAGAAAAACATTCAGTACTTC.

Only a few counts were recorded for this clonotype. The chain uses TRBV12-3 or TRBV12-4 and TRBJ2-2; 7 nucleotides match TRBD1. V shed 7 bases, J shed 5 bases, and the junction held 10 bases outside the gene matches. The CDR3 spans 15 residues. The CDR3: CASNLAATGTGELFF. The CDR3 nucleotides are TGTGCCAGCAACCTGGCCGCGACAGGGACCGGGGAGCTGTTTTTT.

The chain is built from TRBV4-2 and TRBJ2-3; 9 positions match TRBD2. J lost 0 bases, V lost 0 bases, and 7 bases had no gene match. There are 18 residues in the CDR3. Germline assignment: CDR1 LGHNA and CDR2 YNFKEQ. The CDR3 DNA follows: TGTGCCAGCAGCCAAGACAGCGGGGGGCAAGGGAGCACAGATACGCAGTATTTT. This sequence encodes CASSQDSGGQGSTDTQYF.

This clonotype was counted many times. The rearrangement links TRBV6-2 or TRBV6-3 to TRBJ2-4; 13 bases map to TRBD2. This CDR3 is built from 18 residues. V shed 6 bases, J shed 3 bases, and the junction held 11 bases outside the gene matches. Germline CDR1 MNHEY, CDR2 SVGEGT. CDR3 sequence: CASRPTSGRAWVKNIQYF. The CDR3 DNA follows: TGTGCCAGCAGACCTACTAGCGGGAGGGCCTGGGTCAAAAACATTCAGTACTTC.

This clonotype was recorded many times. Here the CDR3 DNA reads TGCAGTGCTAGAGGGAACAGGATCATGAACACTGAAGCTTTCTTT. As protein: CSARGNRIMNTEAFF. The rearrangement joins TRBV20-1 to TRBJ1-1, with a tentative D call TRBD1 (5 bases). Trimming stripped 1 base from V and 0 bases from J, with 12 bases between. CDR3 length equals 15 residues. CDR1 DFQATT and CDR2 SNEGSKA come from the germline V gene (reference sequence).

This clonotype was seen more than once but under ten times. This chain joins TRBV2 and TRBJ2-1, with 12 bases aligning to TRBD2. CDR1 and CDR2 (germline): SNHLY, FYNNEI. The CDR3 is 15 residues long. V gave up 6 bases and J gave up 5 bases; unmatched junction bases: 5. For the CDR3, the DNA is TGTGCCAGCAGACGGGCTAGCGGGGGGGACAATGAGCAGTTCTTC. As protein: CASRRASGGDNEQFF.

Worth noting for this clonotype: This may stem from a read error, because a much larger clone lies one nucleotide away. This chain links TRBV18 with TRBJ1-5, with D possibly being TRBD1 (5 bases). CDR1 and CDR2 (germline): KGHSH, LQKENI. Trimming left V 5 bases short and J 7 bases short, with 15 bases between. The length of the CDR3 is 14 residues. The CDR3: CASSAGQGMQPQHF. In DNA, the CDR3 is TGTGCCAGCTCAGCAGGGCAAGGGATGCAGCCCCAGCATTTT.

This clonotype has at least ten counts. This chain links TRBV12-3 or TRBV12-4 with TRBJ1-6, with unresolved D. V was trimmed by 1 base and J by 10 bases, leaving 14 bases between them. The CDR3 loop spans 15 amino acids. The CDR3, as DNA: TGTGCCAGCAGTTTAGGGGCCATCGGGGAATCACCCCTCCACTTT. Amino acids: CASSLGAIGESPLHF.

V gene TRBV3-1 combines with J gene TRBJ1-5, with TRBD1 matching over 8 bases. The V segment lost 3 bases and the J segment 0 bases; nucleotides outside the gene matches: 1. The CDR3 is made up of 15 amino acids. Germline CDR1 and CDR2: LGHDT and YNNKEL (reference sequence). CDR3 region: CASSQGQDSNQPQHF. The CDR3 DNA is TGTGCCAGCAGCCAGGGACAGGATAGCAATCAGCCCCAGCATTTT.

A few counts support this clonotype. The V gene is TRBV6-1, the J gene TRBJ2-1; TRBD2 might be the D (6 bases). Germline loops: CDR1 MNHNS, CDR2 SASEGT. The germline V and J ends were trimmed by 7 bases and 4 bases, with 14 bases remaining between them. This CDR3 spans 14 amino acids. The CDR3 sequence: CASKRSGPYNEQFF. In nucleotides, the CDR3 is TGTGCCAGCAAACGTAGCGGACCTTACAATGAGCAGTTCTTC.

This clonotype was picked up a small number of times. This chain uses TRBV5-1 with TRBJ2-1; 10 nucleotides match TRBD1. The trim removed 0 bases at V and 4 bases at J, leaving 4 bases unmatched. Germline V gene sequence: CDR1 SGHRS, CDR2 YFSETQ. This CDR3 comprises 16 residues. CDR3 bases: TGCGCCAGCAGCTTGGAGGGACAGGGGCGGTACAATGAGCAGTTCTTC. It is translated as CASSLEGQGRYNEQFF.

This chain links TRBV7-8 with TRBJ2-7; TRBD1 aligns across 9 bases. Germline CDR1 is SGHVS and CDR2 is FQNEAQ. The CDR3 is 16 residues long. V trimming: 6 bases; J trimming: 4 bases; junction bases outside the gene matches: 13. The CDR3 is CASSQTPGQGIYEQYF. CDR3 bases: TGTGCCAGCAGTCAAACACCGGGACAGGGCATATACGAGCAGTACTTC.

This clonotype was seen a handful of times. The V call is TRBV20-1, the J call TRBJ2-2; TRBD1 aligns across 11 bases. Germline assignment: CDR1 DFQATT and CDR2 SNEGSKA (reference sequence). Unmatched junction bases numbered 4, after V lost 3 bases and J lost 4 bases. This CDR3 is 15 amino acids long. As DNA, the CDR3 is TGCAGTGCTAGGGGACAGGGGGAGGCCACCGGGGAGCTGTTTTTT. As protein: CSARGQGEATGELFF.

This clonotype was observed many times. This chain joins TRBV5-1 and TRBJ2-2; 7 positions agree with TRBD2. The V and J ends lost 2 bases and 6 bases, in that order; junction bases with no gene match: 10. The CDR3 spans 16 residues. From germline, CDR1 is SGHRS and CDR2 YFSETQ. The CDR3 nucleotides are TGCGCCAGCAGCTTCCGGCAGCGGGATTATCCCGGGGAGCTGTTTTTT. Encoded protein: CASSFRQRDYPGELFF.

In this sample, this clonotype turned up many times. CDR3 in DNA: TGTGCCAGCAGTCATACATGGGACACTGAAGCTTTCTTT. Protein product: CASSHTWDTEAFF. V is TRBV27 and J is TRBJ1-1, with D unresolved. V gave up 5 bases and J gave up 3 bases, with 10 bases separating them. Germline V gene sequence: CDR1 MNHEY, CDR2 SMNVEV (reference sequence). This CDR3 is built from 13 residues.

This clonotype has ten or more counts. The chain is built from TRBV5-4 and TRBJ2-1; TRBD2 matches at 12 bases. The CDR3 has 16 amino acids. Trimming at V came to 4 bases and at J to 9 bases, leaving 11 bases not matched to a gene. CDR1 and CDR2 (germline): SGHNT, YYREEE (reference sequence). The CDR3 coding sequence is TGTGCCAGCAGCACCCCCACTAGCGGGAGGAAGGGTGAGCAGTTCTTC. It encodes CASSTPTSGRKGEQFF.

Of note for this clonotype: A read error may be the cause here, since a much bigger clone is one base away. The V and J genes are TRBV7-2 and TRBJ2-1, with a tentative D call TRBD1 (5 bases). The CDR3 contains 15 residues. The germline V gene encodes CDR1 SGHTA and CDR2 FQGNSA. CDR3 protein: CVSRVLMTDYNEQFF. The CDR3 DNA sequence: TGTGTCAGCAGAGTACTAATGACAGATTACAATGAGCAGTTCTTC. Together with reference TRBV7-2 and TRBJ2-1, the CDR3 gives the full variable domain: GAGVSQSPSNKVTEKGKDVELRCDPISGHTALYWYRQSLGQGLEFLIYFQGNSAPDKSGLPSDRFSAERTGGSVSTLTIQRTQQEDSAVYLCVSRVLMTDYNEQFFGPGTRLTVL.

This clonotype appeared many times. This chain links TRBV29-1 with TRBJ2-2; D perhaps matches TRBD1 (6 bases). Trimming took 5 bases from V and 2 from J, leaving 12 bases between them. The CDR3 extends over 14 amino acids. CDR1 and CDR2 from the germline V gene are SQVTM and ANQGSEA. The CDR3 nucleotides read TGCAGCGTTTACGGGACACCCAACACCGGGGAGCTGTTTTTT. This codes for CSVYGTPNTGELFF.

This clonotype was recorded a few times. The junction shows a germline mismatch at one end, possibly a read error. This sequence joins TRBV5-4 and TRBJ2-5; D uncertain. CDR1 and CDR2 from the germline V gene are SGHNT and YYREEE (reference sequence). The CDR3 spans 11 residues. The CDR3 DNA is TGTACCAGCAGCTTTAAAGAGACCCAGTACTTC. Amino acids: CTSSFKETQYF.